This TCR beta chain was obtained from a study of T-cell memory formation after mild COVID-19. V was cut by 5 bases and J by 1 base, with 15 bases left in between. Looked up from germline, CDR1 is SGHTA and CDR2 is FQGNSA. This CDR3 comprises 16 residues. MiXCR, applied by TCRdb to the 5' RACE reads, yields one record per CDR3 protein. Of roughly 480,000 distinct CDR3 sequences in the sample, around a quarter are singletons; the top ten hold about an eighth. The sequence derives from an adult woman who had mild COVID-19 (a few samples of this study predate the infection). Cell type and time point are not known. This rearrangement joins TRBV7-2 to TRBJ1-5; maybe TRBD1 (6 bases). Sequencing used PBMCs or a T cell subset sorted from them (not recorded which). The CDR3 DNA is TGTGCCAGCAGCCCACAGGGTCGCGCGAGCAATCAGCCCCAGCATTTT. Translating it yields CASSPQGRASNQPQHF.